This T cell receptor beta chain originates from a study of T cell responses to AZD1222 COVID-19 vaccine. The table came from immunoSEQ multiplex PCR; TCRdb's copy has only in-frame clones and leaves some out. This table has 95,000 to 130,000 clones, approximately 83% appearing once. This CDR3 comprises 17 residues. CDR1 and CDR2 (germline): LGHDT, YNNKEL (reference sequence). Trimming shortened V by 1 base and J by 0 bases, and 13 bases separated the two germline ends. Findings and limits, study-wide: White British people made up most donors, females outnumbered males, and clonal diversity was possibly underestimated.

As regards this clone: Its antigen is still unknown.

The rearrangement joins TRBV3-1 (or the pseudogene TRBV3-2) to TRBJ1-3, with D possibly being TRBD1 (6 bases). Sample: peripheral blood, taken on day 0 of MenACWY control vaccination. This TCR came from an adult in good health. The DNA for the CDR3 is TGTGCCAGCAGCCAAGGAGGGGGACGGAGCTCTGGAAACACCATATATTTT. Protein sequence: CASSQGGGRSSGNTIYF.